Described below is a single T cell receptor beta chain sequence and its context. This entry is derived from a study of cytomegalovirus exposure and HLA in healthy donors. PCR amplification relied on 60 Vbeta primers (plus 13 Jbeta primers). Method: immunoSEQ multiplex PCR; TCRdb's copy keeps in-frame clones and lacks some. Its table records about 76,000 clones. CDR3 length equals 13 residues. The germline V gene encodes CDR1 LNHNV and CDR2 YYDKDF (reference sequence). With 8 bases clipped from V and 4 bases from J, the junction kept 2 bases outside the gene matches. Sequences were obtained from PBMCs. The clonotype was recovered from a woman in her thirties or forties in good health and CMV-seropositive. The rearrangement uses TRBV15 and TRBJ2-1; TRBD2 aligns across 10 bases. The CDR3 protein is CATQREGYNEQFF. Here the CDR3 DNA reads TGTGCCACCCAGCGGGAGGGTTACAATGAGCAGTTCTTC.